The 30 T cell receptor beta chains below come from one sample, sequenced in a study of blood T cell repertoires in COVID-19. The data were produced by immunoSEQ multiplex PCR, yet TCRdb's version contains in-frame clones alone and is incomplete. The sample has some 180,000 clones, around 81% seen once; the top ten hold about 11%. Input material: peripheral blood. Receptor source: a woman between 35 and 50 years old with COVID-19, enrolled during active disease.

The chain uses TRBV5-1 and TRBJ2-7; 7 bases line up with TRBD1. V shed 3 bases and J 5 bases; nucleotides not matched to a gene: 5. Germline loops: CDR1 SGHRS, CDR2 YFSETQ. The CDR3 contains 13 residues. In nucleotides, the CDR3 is TGCGCCAGCAGCTCCGGGACAGATCACGAGCAGTACTTC. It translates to CASSSGTDHEQYF.

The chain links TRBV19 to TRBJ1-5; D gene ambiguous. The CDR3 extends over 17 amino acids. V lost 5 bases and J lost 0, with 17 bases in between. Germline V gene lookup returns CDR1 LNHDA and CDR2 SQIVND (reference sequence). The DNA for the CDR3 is TGTGCCAGTAGTCATTACCTTGGAGGGAATAGCAATCAGCCCCAGCATTTT. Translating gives CASSHYLGGNSNQPQHF.

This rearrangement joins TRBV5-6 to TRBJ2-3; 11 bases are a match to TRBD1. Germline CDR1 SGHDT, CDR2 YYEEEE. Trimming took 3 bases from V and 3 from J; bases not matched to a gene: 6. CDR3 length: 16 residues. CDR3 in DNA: TGTGCCAGCAGCTCCATGGACAGGGGGCGGACAGATACGCAGTATTTT. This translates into CASSSMDRGRTDTQYF.

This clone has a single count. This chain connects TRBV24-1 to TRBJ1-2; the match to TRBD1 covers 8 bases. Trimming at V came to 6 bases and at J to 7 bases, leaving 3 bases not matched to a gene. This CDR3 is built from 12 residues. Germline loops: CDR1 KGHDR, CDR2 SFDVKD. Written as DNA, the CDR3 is TGTGCCACCAGTAAGACAGGGGTTGGCTACACCTTC. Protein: CATSKTGVGYTF.

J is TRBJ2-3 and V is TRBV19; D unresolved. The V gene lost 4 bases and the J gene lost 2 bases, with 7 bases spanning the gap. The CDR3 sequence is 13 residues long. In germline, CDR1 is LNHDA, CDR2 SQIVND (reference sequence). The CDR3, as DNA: TGTGCCAGTAGTACCCGCTACACAGATACGCAGTATTTT. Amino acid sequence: CASSTRYTDTQYF.

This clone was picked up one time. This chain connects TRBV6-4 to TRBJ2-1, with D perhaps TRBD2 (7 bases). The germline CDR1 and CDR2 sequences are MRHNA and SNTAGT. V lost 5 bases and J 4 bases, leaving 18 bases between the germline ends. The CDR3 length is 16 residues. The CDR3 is CASSTSGGAPYNEQFF. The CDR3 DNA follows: TGTGCCAGCAGTACCTCTGGGGGGGCCCCATACAATGAGCAGTTCTTC.

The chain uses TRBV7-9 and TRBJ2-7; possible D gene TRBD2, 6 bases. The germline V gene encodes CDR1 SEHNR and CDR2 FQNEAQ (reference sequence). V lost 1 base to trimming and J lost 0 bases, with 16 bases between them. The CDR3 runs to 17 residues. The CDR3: CASSLVKGGISSYEQYF. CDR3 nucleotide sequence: TGTGCCAGCAGCTTAGTTAAGGGCGGGATTAGCTCCTACGAGCAGTACTTC. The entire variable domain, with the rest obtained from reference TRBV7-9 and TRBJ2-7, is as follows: DTGVSQNPRHKITKRGQNVTFRCDPISEHNRLYWYRQTLGQGPEFLTYFQNEAQLEKSRLLSDRFSAERPKGSFSTLEIQRTEQGDSAMYLCASSLVKGGISSYEQYFGPGTRLTVT.

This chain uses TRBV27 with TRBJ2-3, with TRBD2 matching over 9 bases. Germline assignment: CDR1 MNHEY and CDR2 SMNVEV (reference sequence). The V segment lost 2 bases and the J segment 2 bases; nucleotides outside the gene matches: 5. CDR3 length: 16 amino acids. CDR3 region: CASSLVAGEYTDTQYF. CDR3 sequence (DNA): TGTGCCAGCAGTTTAGTAGCGGGAGAGTACACAGATACGCAGTATTTT.

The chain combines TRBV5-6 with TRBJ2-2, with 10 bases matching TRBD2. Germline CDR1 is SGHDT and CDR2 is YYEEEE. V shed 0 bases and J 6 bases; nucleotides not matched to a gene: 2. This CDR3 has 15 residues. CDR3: CASSLGGLASGELFF. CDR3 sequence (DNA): TGTGCCAGCAGCTTGGGGGGACTAGCGTCCGGGGAGCTGTTTTTT.

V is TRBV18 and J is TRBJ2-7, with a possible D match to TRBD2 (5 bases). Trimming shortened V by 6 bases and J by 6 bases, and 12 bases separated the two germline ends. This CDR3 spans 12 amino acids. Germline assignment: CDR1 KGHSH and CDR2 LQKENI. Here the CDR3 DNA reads TGTGCCAGCTCCCAGGACTTCGCCGAGCAGTACGTC. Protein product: CASSQDFAEQYV.

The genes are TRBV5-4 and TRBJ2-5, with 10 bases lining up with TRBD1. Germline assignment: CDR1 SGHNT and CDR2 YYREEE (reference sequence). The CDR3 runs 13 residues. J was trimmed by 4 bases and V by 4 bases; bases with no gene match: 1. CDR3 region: CASSRDRGETQYF. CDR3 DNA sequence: TGTGCCAGCAGCCGGGACAGGGGAGAGACCCAGTACTTC.

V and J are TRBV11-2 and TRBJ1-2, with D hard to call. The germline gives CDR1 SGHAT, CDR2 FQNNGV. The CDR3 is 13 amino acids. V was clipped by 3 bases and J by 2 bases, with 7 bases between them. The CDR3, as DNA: TGTGCCAGCAGCTTGGGCGAGAACTATGGCTACACCTTC. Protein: CASSLGENYGYTF.

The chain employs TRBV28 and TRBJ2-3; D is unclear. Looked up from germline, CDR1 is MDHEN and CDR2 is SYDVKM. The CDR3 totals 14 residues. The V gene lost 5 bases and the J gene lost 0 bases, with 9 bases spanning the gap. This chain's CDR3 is CASSVSSSTDTQYF. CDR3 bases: TGTGCCAGCAGTGTCTCCTCTAGCACAGATACGCAGTATTTT.

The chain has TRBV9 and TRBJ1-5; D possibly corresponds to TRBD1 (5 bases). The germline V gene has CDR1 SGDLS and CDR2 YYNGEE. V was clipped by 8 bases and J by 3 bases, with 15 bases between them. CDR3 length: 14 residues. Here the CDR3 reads CARGGQTPNQPQHF. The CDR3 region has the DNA TGTGCCAGGGGGGGTCAGACTCCCAATCAGCCCCAGCATTTT.

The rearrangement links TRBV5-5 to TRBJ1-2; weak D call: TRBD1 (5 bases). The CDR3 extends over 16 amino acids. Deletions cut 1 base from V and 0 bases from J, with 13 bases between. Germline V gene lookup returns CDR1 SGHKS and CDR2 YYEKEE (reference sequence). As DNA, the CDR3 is TGTGCCAGCAGCTTGACTTTTACAGGAACTAACTATGGCTACACCTTC. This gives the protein CASSLTFTGTNYGYTF.

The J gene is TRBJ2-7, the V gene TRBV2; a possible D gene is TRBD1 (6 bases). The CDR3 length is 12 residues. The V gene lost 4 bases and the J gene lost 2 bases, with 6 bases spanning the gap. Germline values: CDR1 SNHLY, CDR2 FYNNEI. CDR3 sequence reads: CASSGQAYEQYV. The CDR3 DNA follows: TGTGCCAGCAGTGGACAGGCCTACGAGCAGTACGTC.

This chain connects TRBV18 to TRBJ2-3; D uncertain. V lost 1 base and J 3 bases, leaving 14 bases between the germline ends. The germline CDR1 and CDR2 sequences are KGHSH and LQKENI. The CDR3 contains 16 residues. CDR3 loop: CASSPQPALRTDTQYF. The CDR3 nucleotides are TGTGCCAGCTCACCACAGCCGGCCTTGAGGACAGATACGCAGTATTTT.

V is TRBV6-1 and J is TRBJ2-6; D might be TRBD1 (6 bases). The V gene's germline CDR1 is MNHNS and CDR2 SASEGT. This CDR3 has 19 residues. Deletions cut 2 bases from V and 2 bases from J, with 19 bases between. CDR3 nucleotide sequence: TGTGCCAGCAGTGAACGGGGACAAAAGTTGGGGACTGGGGCCAACGTCCTGACTTTC. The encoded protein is CASSERGQKLGTGANVLTF.

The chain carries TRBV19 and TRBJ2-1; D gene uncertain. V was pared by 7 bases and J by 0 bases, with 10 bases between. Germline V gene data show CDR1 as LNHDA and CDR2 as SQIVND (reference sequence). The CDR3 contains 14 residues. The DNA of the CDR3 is TGTGCCAGTAAAAGCTCAACCTCCTACAATGAGCAGTTCTTC. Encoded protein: CASKSSTSYNEQFF.

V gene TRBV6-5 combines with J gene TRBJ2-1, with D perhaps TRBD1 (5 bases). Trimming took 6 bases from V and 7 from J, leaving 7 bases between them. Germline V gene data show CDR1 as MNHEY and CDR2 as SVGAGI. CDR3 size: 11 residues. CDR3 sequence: CASRTVNEQFF. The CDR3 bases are TGTGCCAGCAGGACAGTTAATGAGCAGTTCTTC.

The CDR3 reads CATSRDLPNEKLFF. The CDR3 bases are TGTGCCACCAGCAGAGATCTTCCCAATGAAAAACTGTTTTTT. The V call is TRBV15, the J call TRBJ1-4; D gene unclear. CDR1 and CDR2 (germline): LNHNV, YYDKDF (reference sequence). The V end lost 0 bases, the J end lost 5 bases, and 7 bases lay between the germline ends. The CDR3 totals 14 residues. Looking up the rest from reference TRBV15 and TRBJ1-4 gives the full variable domain: DAMVIQNPRYQVTQFGKPVTLSCSQTLNHNVMYWYQQKSSQAPKLLFHYYDKDFNNEADTPDNFQSRRPNTSFCFLDIRSPGLGDTAMYLCATSRDLPNEKLFFGSGTQLSVL.

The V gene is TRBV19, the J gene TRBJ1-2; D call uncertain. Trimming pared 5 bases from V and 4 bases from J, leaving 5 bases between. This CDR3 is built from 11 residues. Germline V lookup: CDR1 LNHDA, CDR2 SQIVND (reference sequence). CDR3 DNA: TGTGCCAGTAGTTCCCTCTATGGCTACACCTTC. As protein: CASSSLYGYTF.

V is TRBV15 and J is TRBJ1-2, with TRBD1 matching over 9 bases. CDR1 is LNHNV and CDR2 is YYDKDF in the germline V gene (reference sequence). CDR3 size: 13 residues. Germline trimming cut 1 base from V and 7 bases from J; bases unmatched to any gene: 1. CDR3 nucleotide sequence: TGTGCCACCAGCAGAGGGGACAGGGTTGGCTACACCTTC. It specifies CATSRGDRVGYTF. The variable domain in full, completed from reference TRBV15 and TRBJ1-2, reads DAMVIQNPRYQVTQFGKPVTLSCSQTLNHNVMYWYQQKSSQAPKLLFHYYDKDFNNEADTPDNFQSRRPNTSFCFLDIRSPGLGDTAMYLCATSRGDRVGYTFGSGTRLTVV.

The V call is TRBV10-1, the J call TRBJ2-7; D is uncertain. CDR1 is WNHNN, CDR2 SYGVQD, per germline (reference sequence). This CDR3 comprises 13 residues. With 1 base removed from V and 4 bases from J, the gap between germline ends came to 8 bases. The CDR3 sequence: CASSELYGYEQYF. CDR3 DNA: TGCGCCAGCAGTGAGTTATACGGGTACGAGCAGTACTTC.

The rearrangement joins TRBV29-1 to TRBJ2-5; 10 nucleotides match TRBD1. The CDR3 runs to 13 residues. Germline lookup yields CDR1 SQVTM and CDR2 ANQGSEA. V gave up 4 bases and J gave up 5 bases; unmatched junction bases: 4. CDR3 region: CSVAWTGGETQYF. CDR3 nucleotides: TGCAGCGTTGCCTGGACAGGGGGGGAGACCCAGTACTTC.

This CDR3 reads CATSRRQGANYGYTF. In DNA, the CDR3 is TGTGCCACCAGCAGGCGACAGGGGGCGAACTATGGCTACACCTTC. This rearrangement joins TRBV15 to TRBJ1-2; 10 nucleotides line up with TRBD1. V shed 3 bases and J 2 bases; nucleotides not matched to a gene: 3. Looked up from germline, CDR1 is LNHNV and CDR2 is YYDKDF (reference sequence). The CDR3 has 15 amino acids. Looking up the rest from reference TRBV15 and TRBJ1-2 gives the full variable domain: DAMVIQNPRYQVTQFGKPVTLSCSQTLNHNVMYWYQQKSSQAPKLLFHYYDKDFNNEADTPDNFQSRRPNTSFCFLDIRSPGLGDTAMYLCATSRRQGANYGYTFGSGTRLTVV.

CDR3 loop: CASSKRSGDSYEQYF. In nucleotides, the CDR3 is TGTGCCAGCAGCAAACGGAGCGGAGACTCCTACGAGCAGTACTTC. The genes are TRBV9 and TRBJ2-7; perhaps TRBD2 as D (5 bases). Germline CDR1 SGDLS, CDR2 YYNGEE. V lost 4 bases and J 0 bases, leaving 14 bases between the germline ends. The CDR3 spans 15 residues.

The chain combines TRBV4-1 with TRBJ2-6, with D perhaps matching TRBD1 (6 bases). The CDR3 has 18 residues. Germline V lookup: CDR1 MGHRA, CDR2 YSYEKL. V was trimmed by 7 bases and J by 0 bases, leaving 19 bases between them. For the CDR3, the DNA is TGCGCCAGCAACCCGATAACAGGGAGAAACTCTGGGGCCAACGTCCTGACTTTC. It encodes CASNPITGRNSGANVLTF.

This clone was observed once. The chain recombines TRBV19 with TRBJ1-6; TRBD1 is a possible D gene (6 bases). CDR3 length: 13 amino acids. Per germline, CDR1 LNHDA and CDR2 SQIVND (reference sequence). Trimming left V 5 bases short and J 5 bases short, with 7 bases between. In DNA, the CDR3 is TGTGCCAGTAGTCCAGGGGATAATTCACCCCTCCACTTT. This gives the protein CASSPGDNSPLHF.

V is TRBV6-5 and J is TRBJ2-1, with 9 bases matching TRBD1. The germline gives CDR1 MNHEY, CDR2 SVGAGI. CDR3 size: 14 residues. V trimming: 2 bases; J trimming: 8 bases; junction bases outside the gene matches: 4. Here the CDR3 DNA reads TGTGCCAGCAGTTACCCCGGGACAGGGCATGAGCAGTTCTTC. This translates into CASSYPGTGHEQFF.